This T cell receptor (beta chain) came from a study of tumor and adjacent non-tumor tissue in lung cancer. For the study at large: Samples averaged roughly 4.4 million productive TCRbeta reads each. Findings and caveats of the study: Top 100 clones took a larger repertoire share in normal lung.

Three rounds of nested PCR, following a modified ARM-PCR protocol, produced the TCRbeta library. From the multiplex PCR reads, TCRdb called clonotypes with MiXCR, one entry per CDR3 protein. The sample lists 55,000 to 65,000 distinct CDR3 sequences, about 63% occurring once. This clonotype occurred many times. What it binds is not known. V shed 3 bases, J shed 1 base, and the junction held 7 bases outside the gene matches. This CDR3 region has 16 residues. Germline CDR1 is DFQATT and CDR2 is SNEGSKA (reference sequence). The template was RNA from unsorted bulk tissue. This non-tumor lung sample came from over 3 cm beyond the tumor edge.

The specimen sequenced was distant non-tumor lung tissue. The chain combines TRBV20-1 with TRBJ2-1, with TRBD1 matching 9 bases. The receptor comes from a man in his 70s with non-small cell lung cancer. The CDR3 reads CSASDWDRVSYNEQFF. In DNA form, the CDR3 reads TGCAGTGCTAGTGATTGGGACAGGGTTTCCTACAATGAGCAGTTCTTC.